Included here is one T cell receptor (beta chain) sequence, with context. Its antigen is not known. The junction departs from germline at one end; a sequencing error may be responsible. The entry originates in a study of tumor-infiltrating lymphocytes in primary liver carcinoma. Broader study findings: The top-250-clone fraction was significantly higher in tumors than in blood (p = 0.039).

The approximately 17-32 mg bulk tissue piece was not sorted before simultaneous RNA and DNA extraction. The input was 450 to 500 ng total RNA; TCR beta cDNA was made from it with a constant-region primer. ARM-PCR was slightly modified, and three nested multiplex PCR rounds with it gave rise to the TCR beta libraries. Forward primers for TRBV1-TRBV30 and a C-beta reverse primer served the first two PCR rounds, at about 10 cycles each. Each CDR3 protein gets one entry after TCRdb re-called the multiplex PCR reads with MiXCR. Of some 95,000 distinct CDR3 sequences in the sample, about 73% were seen once. This CDR3 is 12 amino acids long.

The sequenced sample consisted of tumor-adjacent normal liver tissue. This TCR came from a man aged 40-50 years with primary liver carcinoma and hepatitis B virus infection. The rearrangement uses TRBV12-3 or TRBV12-4 and TRBJ2-1, with D unclear. Here the CDR3 DNA reads TGTGCCAACAGTTGGTCGAGTGATGAGCAGTTCTTT. This gives the protein CANSWSSDEQFF.